Presented here are 6 T cell receptor beta chains from one specimen sequenced in a study of a mutant IDH1 vaccine in newly diagnosed glioma (dated by TCRdb to the early 2020s). The time point label, read with the paper, signifies: week 11, during vaccination. Every vaccine dose consisted of 300 ug of a 20-mer mutant IDH1 peptide in Montanide, administered subcutaneously together with topical imiquimod. Library preparation used the immunoSEQ multiplex PCR assay. Sourced from immuneACCESS, this table was stored by TCRdb with only in-frame sequences that have V and J called. A share of the clones is absent; for the studies checked, an unresolved V gene accounts for under half, and the remainder has no known explanation. Recorded for this sample are over 95,000 clones; roughly 90% of them occurred a single time. 0.55% to 0.7% of the sample goes to the ten largest clones. The antigens these receptors bind are not known.

This sample comprised PBMCs, obtained from a glioma patient whose treatment included an IDH1 peptide vaccine. The receptors derive from a woman in her fifties or sixties with glioma.

This rearrangement joins TRBV15 to TRBJ1-5; no clear D gene. There are 14 residues in the CDR3. The ends were cut back, 1 base at V and 7 bases at J, with 11 bases in the middle. Germline assignment: CDR1 LNHNV and CDR2 YYDKDF (reference sequence). The DNA of the CDR3 is TGTGCCACCAGCAGAGCCGGTTTCGGGCAGCCCCAGCATTTT. Its protein is CATSRAGFGQPQHF.

The chain uses TRBV11-2 and TRBJ2-5; the match to TRBD2 covers 13 bases. The CDR3 has 16 amino acids. V was pared by 5 bases and J by 5 bases, with 8 bases of the junction left unmatched. CDR1 is SGHAT, CDR2 FQNNGV, per germline. CDR3 DNA: TGTGCCAGCAGCCGGACTAGCGGGAGTACCCTGGAGACCCAGTACTTC. Translation: CASSRTSGSTLETQYF.

V and J are TRBV19 and TRBJ1-2; 7 bases agree with TRBD1. This CDR3 region has 14 residues. V shed 5 bases, J shed 2 bases, and the junction held 5 bases outside the gene matches. Germline values: CDR1 LNHDA, CDR2 SQIVND (reference sequence). DNA of the CDR3: TGTGCCAGTAGTTCGGGACAGCGGAACTATGGCTACACCTTC. Its protein is CASSSGQRNYGYTF.

The chain couples TRBV7-8 to TRBJ2-7; the D call may be TRBD1 or TRBD2 (5 bases each). The germline CDR1 and CDR2 sequences are SGHVS and FQNEAQ. The CDR3 has 16 amino acids. V gave up 1 base and J gave up 1 base, with 14 bases separating them. The CDR3 sequence: CASSLGGSPLSYEQYF. The CDR3 nucleotides read TGTGCCAGCAGCTTAGGGGGGTCTCCATTGTCCTACGAGCAGTACTTC.

V and J are TRBV15 and TRBJ1-5; D call uncertain. The ends were cut back, 6 bases at V and 2 bases at J, with 8 bases in the middle. The germline V gene encodes CDR1 LNHNV and CDR2 YYDKDF (reference sequence). The CDR3 is 13 amino acids. DNA for the CDR3: TGTGCCACCAGGGGGTCGGGCAATCAGCCCCAGCATTTT. Translation gives CATRGSGNQPQHF.

V gene TRBV7-9 combines with J gene TRBJ2-7; TRBD1 or TRBD2 may be the D gene (5 bases each). Trimming shortened V by 3 bases and J by 0 bases, and 6 bases separated the two germline ends. Germline V gene data show CDR1 as SEHNR and CDR2 as FQNEAQ (reference sequence). CDR3 length: 13 amino acids. CDR3 DNA sequence: TGTGCCAGCAGCTTCGGGGCCTCCTACGAGCAGTACTTC. This codes for CASSFGASYEQYF. The full variable domain, with the rest looked up from reference TRBV7-9 and TRBJ2-7, is DTGVSQNPRHKITKRGQNVTFRCDPISEHNRLYWYRQTLGQGPEFLTYFQNEAQLEKSRLLSDRFSAERPKGSFSTLEIQRTEQGDSAMYLCASSFGASYEQYFGPGTRLTVT.